This T cell receptor (beta chain) was documented in a study of CD8 T cells in Susac syndrome (dated by TCRdb to the late 2010s). Background on the whole study: Among the sequenced Susac syndrome patients, about six had clinically active disease and fewer than 10 were in clinical remission. Susac syndrome patients were therapy-naive, on corticosteroids (some also receiving IVIg), or on IVIg alone at blood withdrawal. Whether CD8+ T cell activation and differentiation in Susac syndrome was antigen driven was tested using repertoire sequencing.

High-throughput TCR beta sequencing profiled peripheral blood CD8+ and CD4+ T cells from healthy donors, Susac syndrome patients and multiple sclerosis patients. Susac syndrome patients met recently defined diagnostic criteria for definite or probable disease. Bulk CD8+ and CD4+ T cells were purified by magnetic negative isolation, while CD8+ TEMRA cells were enriched using FACS. Blood was collected in EDTA tubes and processed within 24 hours, with PBMCs isolated through density gradient centrifugation. PBMCs destined for TCR sequencing were cryopreserved in liquid nitrogen and later thawed in a 37 °C water bath. Purity of sorted or isolated CD4+, CD8+ and CD8+ TEMRA cells was at least 90%. RNA was extracted using the RNeasy kit, and about 0.45 to 1 microgram was reverse transcribed with random hexamers. The immunoSEQ multiplex PCR assay, covering 54 Vbeta and 13 Jbeta segments, was used to amplify TCR beta CDR3 regions. PCR amplification bias was corrected by using a synthetic template baseline for primer optimization and computational correction. The study's own analysis went as follows. Only productive sequences were kept, with reads annotated to V, D and J genes according to IMGT and analyzed in immunoSEQ Analyzer. Clonality was computed as one minus Shannon entropy normalized by log2 of the number of productive unique sequences. For each patient and control, public and private clones were evaluated among the 100 most prevalent clones. Clones were defined as Susac-specific if absent from the healthy and MS cohorts, from roughly 1,100 published viral clones and from other ImmuneACCESS disease sequences. TCRdb reran the public reads through fastp at Q25 and MiXCR, keeping productive beta chains. Identical CDR3 proteins give one entry, which carries the most common genes and DNA. TCRdb's processing, not the authors' own work, is the source of the V and J calls. Within this sample are about 150,000 distinct CDR3 sequences, with approximately 94% of them counted one time only. The ten biggest clones cover 0.084% of the sample.

Reading from cysteine to phenylalanine, the CDR3 counts 15 amino acids. The kept DNA is CDR3 alone, 45 bases in frame from the first base. Looking up the germline V gene yields CDR1 SGHTA and CDR2 FQGTGA. Ends trimmed: V by 2 bases, J by 4 bases; bases unmatched to a gene: 6. As concerns this clonotype: Its antigen target is currently unknown. No base quality values were provided; no much bigger clone lies one nucleotide off.

The paper as a whole reports these results and caveats: The CD4+ T cell repertoire of patients with Susac syndrome showed no detectable clonal expansion. The study acknowledged that relatively few individuals were included in the TCR sequencing and HLA analysis.

This TCR was sampled from a human donor with Susac syndrome. Sequenced input: CD4+ T cells from PBMCs. The receptor chain draws on TRBV7-3 and TRBJ1-1, with 8 bases matching TRBD1. The base sequence is TGTGCCAGCAGCTTATCAGGGGGCGGCGGCACTGAAGCTTTCTTT. This gives the protein CASSLSGGGGTEAFF.